This TCR beta chain was obtained from a study of persistence of HIV-infected CD4 T cells. Study-level results: Rare CMV-responding cells carrying HIV-1 proviruses were not analyzed separately for TCR.

Trimming took 6 bases from V and 4 from J, leaving 13 bases between them. Per germline, CDR1 SGDLS and CDR2 YYNGEE. The CDR3 totals 14 residues. The immunoSEQ assay was version 4, run in survey mode. Genomic DNA was diluted to roughly 10 ng/uL, up to roughly 1 ug per sample. The protocol was immunoSEQ multiplex PCR, while the TCRdb copy is restricted to in-frame clones and leaves out a portion. There are approximately 36,000 clones in the sample; more than 75% occur only once, and 5.4% lies in the top ten. A word on this clone: Its target is unknown.

Cells were stimulated with overlapping HIV-1 Gag 15-mer peptides. Memory cells lacking CD40L and CD69 with high CD45RO were sorted. These HIV-1-infected adults initiated suppressive ART in chronic infection. For at least 4 years, plasma HIV-1 RNA was undetectable (<50 copies/mL). Sequencing used cultured CD4+ T cells from PBMCs, obtained from a patient who received antiretroviral therapy. The TCR comes from an adult with HIV. The donor label of this sample is uncertain. This chain joins TRBV9 and TRBJ1-4; no reliable D call. The CDR3 region is CASNNALGNEKLFF. In DNA form, the CDR3 reads TGTGCCAGCAATAACGCGCTAGGTAATGAAAAACTGTTTTTT.